A selection of T cell receptor beta chains follows, all from one sample in a study of T-cell memory formation after mild COVID-19. TCRdb re-analysed the 5' RACE reads in MiXCR, keeping a single row per CDR3 protein. Of roughly 600,000 distinct CDR3 sequences listed, roughly 18% are singletons. The sequenced material came from PBMCs or a T cell subset sorted from them (not recorded which). Receptors were obtained from an adult woman who had mild COVID-19 (a few samples of this study predate the infection). Cell type and time point are not known. CDR3s include the opening cysteine and the closing phenylalanine or tryptophan. D genes are given only for firm matches. Some rows mark clone size as missing; the rest say once, few, many or name a class of expanded clone.

. | TRBJ1-1 | TRBV9 | . | CASGKRGNTEAFF | TGTGCCAGCGGTAAGCGAGGCAACACTGAAGCTTTCTTT
few | TRBJ1-6 | TRBV5-1 | . | CASSPGNLRPLHF | TGCGCCAGCAGCCCAGGAAACCTACGGCCCCTCCACTTT
. | TRBJ2-1 | TRBV5-5 | . | CATSTLAGPLDEQFF | TGTGCCACTTCTACTTTGGCGGGACCTCTCGATGAGCAGTTCTTC
many | TRBJ2-1 | TRBV12-3/TRBV12-4 | . | CASHFDTRGVSSYNEQFF | TGTGCCAGCCACTTCGATACCCGGGGAGTCAGCTCCTACAATGAGCAGTTCTTC
. | TRBJ1-1 | TRBV11-2 | . | CASSLGSQTGSKAFF | TGTGCCAGCAGCTTAGGCAGCCAAACAGGAAGTAAAGCTTTCTTT
. | TRBJ2-1 | TRBV15 | TRBD1 | CATSNEDRIHYNEQFF | TGTGCCACCAGCAATGAGGACAGGATCCATTACAATGAGCAGTTCTTC
. | TRBJ2-7 | TRBV20-1 | TRBD2 | CSARDLAGGSYEQYF | TGCAGTGCTAGAGATCTAGCGGGGGGATCCTACGAGCAGTACTTC
. | TRBJ2-6 | TRBV5-1 | . | CASSLGGQAGANVLTF | TGCGCCAGCAGCTTGGGGGGGCAGGCTGGGGCCAACGTCCTGACTTTC
. | TRBJ2-1 | TRBV24-1 | . | CATSDVRDFNNEQFF | TGTGCCACCAGTGATGTCCGGGACTTTAACAATGAGCAGTTCTTC
few | TRBJ1-2 | TRBV7-3 | . | CASSLTGRDANGYTF | TGTGCCAGCAGCTTAACGGGAAGAGACGCTAATGGCTACACCTTC
many | TRBJ2-3 | TRBV5-1 | TRBD2 | CASSLGLAGTRGQDTQYF | TGCGCCAGCAGCTTGGGGCTAGCGGGGACGCGAGGTCAAGATACGCAGTATTTT
. | TRBJ2-7 | TRBV12-3/TRBV12-4 | TRBD2 | CASSPVAGGIYEQYF | TGTGCCAGCAGCCCTGTAGCGGGAGGGATCTACGAGCAGTACTTC
. | TRBJ2-2 | TRBV5-1 | . | CASSLLQGSITGELFF | TGCGCCAGCAGCTTGCTCCAGGGGTCAATCACCGGGGAGCTGTTTTTT
. | TRBJ1-1 | TRBV12-3/TRBV12-4 | TRBD1 | CASSPTGSGTEAFF | TGTGCCAGCAGTCCGACAGGGAGTGGGACTGAAGCTTTCTTT
many | TRBJ2-2 | TRBV7-9 | . | CASSLLGSTGELFF | TGTGCCAGCAGCTTGTTAGGGTCGACCGGGGAGCTGTTTTTT
. | TRBJ1-5 | TRBV20-1 | . | CSARELMGANQPQHF | TGCAGTGCTAGAGAGCTCATGGGCGCCAATCAGCCCCAGCATTTT
. | TRBJ1-5 | TRBV27 | . | CASSLRAGTNQPQHF | TGTGCCAGCAGTTTAAGGGCAGGTACAAATCAGCCCCAGCATTTT
. | TRBJ2-3 | TRBV20-1 | . | CSARDPASPLDTQYF | TGCAGTGCTAGAGATCCGGCTAGCCCACTAGATACGCAGTATTTT
. | TRBJ2-7 | TRBV24-1 | TRBD2 | CATSDTAGLAGEGKQYF | TGTGCCACCAGTGATACTGCCGGGCTAGCGGGAGAAGGGAAGCAGTACTTC
few | TRBJ2-7 | TRBV4-2 | TRBD1 | CASSQTDRGLYEQYF | TGTGCCAGCAGCCAAACGGACAGGGGGCTTTACGAGCAGTACTTC
. | TRBJ2-1 | TRBV27 | . | CAKIGGLHNEQFF | TGTGCCAAAATTGGGGGGCTTCACAATGAGCAGTTCTTC
. | TRBJ2-4 | TRBV7-8 | . | CASSLGEEGIQYF | TGTGCCAGCAGCTTAGGGGAAGAGGGCATACAGTACTTC
few | TRBJ1-2 | TRBV24-1 | . | CATSTGTRDDGYTF | TGTGCCACCAGCACCGGGACACGGGACGATGGCTACACCTTC
. | TRBJ1-2 | TRBV27 | . | CASSLYGTNNGYTF | TGTGCCAGCAGTTTATATGGGACAAATAATGGCTACACCTTC
. | TRBJ2-7 | TRBV18 | . | CASSPLDGGEQYF | TGTGCCAGCTCACCATTGGATGGAGGGGAGCAGTACTTC
. | TRBJ1-2 | TRBV21-1 | . | CASSKDPAGTGGSVNYGYTF | TGTGCCAGCAGCAAAGACCCCGCCGGGACAGGGGGCAGCGTTAACTATGGCTACACCTTC
. | TRBJ1-2 | TRBV15 | . | CATRTLVREGYTF | TGTGCCACCAGGACACTGGTCAGGGAAGGCTACACCTTC
. | TRBJ2-5 | TRBV5-1 | . | CASSLILATQETQYF | TGCGCCAGCAGCTTGATCTTGGCAACTCAAGAGACCCAGTACTTC
many | TRBJ1-6 | TRBV5-1 | TRBD1 | CASSFHDRVNPTNNSPLHF | TGCGCCAGCAGCTTCCACGACAGGGTAAACCCAACGAATAATTCACCCCTCCACTTT
few | TRBJ1-5 | TRBV5-1 | . | CASSLAGDSNQPQHF | TGCGCCAGCAGCTTGGCGGGGGATAGCAATCAGCCCCAGCATTTT
. | TRBJ2-1 | TRBV29-1 | TRBD2 | CSVEGLAGFYNEQFF | TGCAGCGTTGAAGGACTAGCGGGCTTCTACAATGAGCAGTTCTTC
few | TRBJ2-3 | TRBV9 | . | CASSPTAGPDTQYF | TGTGCCAGCAGCCCGACGGCGGGGCCAGATACGCAGTATTTT
. | TRBJ2-7 | TRBV29-1 | . | CSVEVFGYEQYF | TGCAGCGTTGAAGTATTCGGCTACGAGCAGTACTTC
few | TRBJ2-7 | TRBV4-2 | . | CASSQALANNYEQYF | TGTGCCAGCAGCCAAGCGTTGGCGAATAACTACGAGCAGTACTTC
. | TRBJ1-5 | TRBV5-1 | TRBD1 | CASSDGTGGDQPQHF | TGCGCCAGCAGCGACGGGACAGGGGGAGATCAGCCCCAGCATTTT
. | TRBJ2-5 | TRBV18 | . | CASSRDPTGETQYF | TGTGCCAGCTCTCGGGACCCGACGGGAGAGACCCAGTACTTC
. | TRBJ2-1 | TRBV2 | . | CASSEWLATGDEQFF | TGTGCCAGCAGTGAATGGCTAGCGACTGGGGATGAGCAGTTCTTC
few | TRBJ1-4 | TRBV3-1 | . | CASSPPPGWSQNEKLFF | TGTGCCAGCAGCCCCCCTCCTGGTTGGAGTCAAAATGAAAAACTGTTTTTT
few | TRBJ1-2 | TRBV7-9 | TRBD1 | CASSLVPDREGYTF | TGTGCCAGCAGCTTAGTTCCCGACAGGGAAGGCTACACCTTC
. | TRBJ2-7 | TRBV15 | . | CATSRSGRDEQYF | TGTGCCACCAGCAGGTCCGGCAGGGACGAGCAGTACTTC
. | TRBJ2-1 | TRBV10-3 | TRBD2 | CAISDTSGFSYNEQFF | TGTGCCATCAGTGACACTAGCGGTTTCTCCTACAATGAGCAGTTCTTC
few | TRBJ2-5 | TRBV5-6 | . | CASSTLRETQYF | TGTGCCAGCAGCACCCTGAGGGAGACCCAGTACTTC
many | TRBJ2-7 | TRBV12-3/TRBV12-4 | TRBD1 | CASSTGTGLYEQYF | TGTGCCAGCAGTACCGGGACAGGGCTCTACGAGCAGTACTTC
. | TRBJ2-3 | TRBV20-1 | TRBD2 | CSVLAGRVDTQYF | TGCAGTGTTCTAGCGGGGCGGGTAGATACGCAGTATTTT
few | TRBJ2-7 | TRBV7-2 | TRBD1 | CASSLSGGLSEQYF | TGTGCCAGCAGCTTGTCAGGGGGTCTGAGCGAGCAGTACTTC
few | TRBJ2-2 | TRBV6-5 | TRBD2 | CASSSASGRVGELFF | TGTGCCAGCAGTTCCGCTAGCGGGAGAGTCGGGGAGCTGTTTTTT
few | TRBJ2-1 | TRBV7-8 | TRBD2 | CASILPGTSGGARFF | TGTGCCAGCATCCTACCGGGGACTAGCGGGGGGGCACGGTTCTTC
. | TRBJ1-1 | TRBV19 | . | CASTSTGRMNTEAFF | TGTGCCAGTACCTCGACAGGACGCATGAACACTGAAGCTTTCTTT
few | TRBJ2-6 | TRBV4-2 | . | CASSSTWGSGANVLTF | TGTGCCAGCAGCTCGACATGGGGCTCTGGGGCCAACGTCCTGACTTTC
many | TRBJ1-5 | TRBV7-2 | TRBD1 | CASSLGQGGQPQHF | TGTGCCAGCAGCCTCGGACAGGGCGGTCAGCCCCAGCATTTT